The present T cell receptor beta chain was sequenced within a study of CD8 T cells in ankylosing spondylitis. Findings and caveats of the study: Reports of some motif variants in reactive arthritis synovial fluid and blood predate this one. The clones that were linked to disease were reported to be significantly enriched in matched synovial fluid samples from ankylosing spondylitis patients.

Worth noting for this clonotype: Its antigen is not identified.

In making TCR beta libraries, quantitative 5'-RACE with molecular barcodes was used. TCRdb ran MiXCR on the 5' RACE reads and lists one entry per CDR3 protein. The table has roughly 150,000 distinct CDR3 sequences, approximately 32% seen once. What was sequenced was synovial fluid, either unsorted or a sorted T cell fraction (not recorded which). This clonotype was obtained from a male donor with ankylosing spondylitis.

The CDR3 DNA reads as TGTGCCAGCTGTCGGACTAGCGGCGCCTACGAGCAGTACTTC. Encoded protein: CASCRTSGAYEQYF. The V gene is TRBV6-2 or TRBV6-3, the J gene TRBJ2-7; 10 bases match TRBD2. The J segment lost 2 bases and the V segment lost 8 bases, leaving 6 bases of the junction unmatched. From germline, CDR1 is MNHEY and CDR2 SVGEGT. The CDR3 contains 14 residues.